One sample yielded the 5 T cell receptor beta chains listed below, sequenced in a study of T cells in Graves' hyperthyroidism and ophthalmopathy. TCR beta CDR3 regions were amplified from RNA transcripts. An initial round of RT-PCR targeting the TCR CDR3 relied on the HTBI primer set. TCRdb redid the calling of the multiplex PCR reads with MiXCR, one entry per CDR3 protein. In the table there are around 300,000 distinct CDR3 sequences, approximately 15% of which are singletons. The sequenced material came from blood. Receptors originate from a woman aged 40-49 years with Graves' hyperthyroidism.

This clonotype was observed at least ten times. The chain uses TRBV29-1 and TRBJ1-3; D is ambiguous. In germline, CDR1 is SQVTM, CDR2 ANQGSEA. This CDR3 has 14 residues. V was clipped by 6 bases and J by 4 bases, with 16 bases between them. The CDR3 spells CSVRRRLAGNTIYF. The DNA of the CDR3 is TGCAGCGTGCGAAGGCGACTCGCAGGAAACACCATATATTTT.

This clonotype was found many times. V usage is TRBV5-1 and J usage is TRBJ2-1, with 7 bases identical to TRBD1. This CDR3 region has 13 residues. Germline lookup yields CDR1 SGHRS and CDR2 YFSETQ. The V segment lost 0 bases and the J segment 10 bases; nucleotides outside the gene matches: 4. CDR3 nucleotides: TGCGCCAGCAGCTTGGATTCGACAGGGGAGCAGTTCTTC. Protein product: CASSLDSTGEQFF. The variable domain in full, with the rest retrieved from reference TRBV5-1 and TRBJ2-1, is KAGVTQTPRYLIKTRGQQVTLSCSPISGHRSVSWYQQTPGQGLQFLFEYFSETQRNKGNFPGRFSGRQFSNSRSEMNVSTLELGDSALYLCASSLDSTGEQFFGPGTRLTVL.

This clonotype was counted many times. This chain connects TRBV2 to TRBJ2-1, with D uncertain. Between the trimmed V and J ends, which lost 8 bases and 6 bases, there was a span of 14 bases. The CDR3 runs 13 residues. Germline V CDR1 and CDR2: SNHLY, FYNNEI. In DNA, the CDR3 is TGTGCCAGCCTCAGATGGGCCGGCAATGAGCAGTTCTTC. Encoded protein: CASLRWAGNEQFF.

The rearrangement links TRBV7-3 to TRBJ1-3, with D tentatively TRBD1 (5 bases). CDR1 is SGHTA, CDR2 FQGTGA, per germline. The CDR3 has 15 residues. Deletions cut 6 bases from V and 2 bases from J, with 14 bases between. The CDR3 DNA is TGTGCCAGCAGGGGGGGTGGGGCCACTGGAAACACCATATATTTT. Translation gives CASRGGGATGNTIYF.

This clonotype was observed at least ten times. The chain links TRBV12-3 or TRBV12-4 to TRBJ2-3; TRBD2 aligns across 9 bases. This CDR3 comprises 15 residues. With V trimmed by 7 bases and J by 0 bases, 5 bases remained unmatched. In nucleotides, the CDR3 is TGTGCCAGCACCTCGGGACTAGCCAGCACAGATACGCAGTATTTT. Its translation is CASTSGLASTDTQYF.